This TCR beta chain was recorded in a study of a mutant IDH1 vaccine in newly diagnosed glioma. The wider study: Vaccination followed radiotherapy alone by 4-6 weeks, or accompanied temozolomide cycles. Beforehand, treatment had been radiotherapy, temozolomide, or both; the majority received both.

Broader study findings: Changes to the top peripheral T cell clonotypes appeared unrelated to pseudoprogression.

Some clones are missing from TCRdb's copy, which holds only in-frame ones; the method was immunoSEQ multiplex PCR. In the table there are around 30,000 clones, roughly three fifths of which are singletons. Of note for this clone: Its antigen remains unknown.

CDR1 is LNHDA, CDR2 SQIVND, per germline (reference sequence). V was shortened by 4 bases and J by 5 bases, with 18 bases between the two germline ends. The CDR3 contains 16 residues. Stated time point: week 5, during vaccination. Vaccination comprised doses that each held 300 ug of mutant IDH1 20-mer peptide, plus topical imiquimod. The sequence derives from a woman aged 18-29 years with glioma. The V call is TRBV19, the J call TRBJ2-4, with D perhaps matching TRBD1 or TRBD2 (6 bases each). The sample consisted of PBMCs, taken from a glioma patient whose treatment included an IDH1 peptide vaccine. DNA of the CDR3: TGTGCCAGTAGTACCCCGGGGGCGGGTGCCCAAAACATTCAGTACTTC. Protein: CASSTPGAGAQNIQYF.